The 19 T cell receptor beta chains presented below share a single source sample, sequenced in a study of immune evolution from preneoplasia to lung adenocarcinoma. The data were produced by immunoSEQ multiplex PCR, yet TCRdb's version contains in-frame clones alone and is incomplete. Of 9,500 to 15,000 clones listed, 85% to 90% are singletons. The sequenced sample was FFPE tissue from an adenomatous hyperplasia lung lesion. Subset: atypical adenomatous hyperplasia (AAH), lung preneoplasia. These receptor sequences come from a person aged 50-75 years with lung adenocarcinoma.

The chain links TRBV19 to TRBJ2-5; D perhaps matches TRBD2 (5 bases). The V end was cut by 10 bases, the J end by 0 bases, with 12 bases between. From germline, CDR1 is LNHDA and CDR2 SQIVND (reference sequence). There are 13 residues in the CDR3. The CDR3 DNA reads as TGTGCCACCTCCCGGGGAAACCAAGAGACCCAGTACTTC. Protein product: CATSRGNQETQYF.

By sample share, this clone is medium-sized. J is TRBJ2-2 and V is TRBV25-1, with D possibly being TRBD1 (7 bases). This CDR3 is 15 amino acids long. The germline V gene encodes CDR1 MGHDK and CDR2 SYGVNS. Trimming took off 1 base at V and 6 bases at J, with 12 bases between the two ends. CDR3 bases: TGTGCCAGCAGTGAATTCGACAGGGAGGCCGGGGAGCTGTTTTTT. It yields the protein CASSEFDREAGELFF.

The V and J genes are TRBV28 and TRBJ1-3, with D possibly matching TRBD1 (6 bases). Trimming pared 7 bases from V and 0 bases from J, leaving 10 bases between. The CDR3 length is 14 residues. Germline V CDR1 and CDR2: MDHEN, SYDVKM. The CDR3 reads CASIVDSSGNTIYF. The DNA for the CDR3 is TGTGCCAGCATAGTGGACAGCTCTGGAAACACCATATATTTT.

The chain links TRBV5-5 to TRBJ2-7; D is possibly TRBD1 (5 bases). CDR3 length: 13 residues. Trimming left V 0 bases short and J 3 bases short, with 7 bases between. Germline CDR1 SGHKS, CDR2 YYEKEE (reference sequence). CDR3 loop: CASSLEQVYEQYF. The CDR3, as DNA: TGTGCCAGCAGCTTGGAACAGGTCTACGAGCAGTACTTC. Together with reference TRBV5-5 and TRBJ2-7, the CDR3 gives the full variable domain: DAGVTQSPTHLIKTRGQQVTLRCSPISGHKSVSWYQQVLGQGPQFIFQYYEKEERGRGNFPDRFSARQFPNYSSELNVNALLLGDSALYLCASSLEQVYEQYFGPGTRLTVT.

The chain is built from TRBV4-1 and TRBJ2-2; D possibly corresponds to TRBD1 (5 bases). The V gene's germline CDR1 is MGHRA and CDR2 YSYEKL. V shed 0 bases and J shed 0 bases, with 11 bases lying between them. CDR3 length: 17 residues. The CDR3 nucleotides read TGCGCCAGCAGCCAAGATAGGGGTAGGTCGAACACCGGGGAGCTGTTTTTT. Translating it yields CASSQDRGRSNTGELFF.

The chain joins TRBV7-2 to TRBJ1-4, with TRBD1 matching 7 bases. This CDR3 has 14 amino acids. Per germline, CDR1 SGHTA and CDR2 FQGNSA. Trimming cost V 3 bases and J 7 bases; bases outside gene matches: 5. The CDR3, as DNA: TGTGCCAGCAGCTTGACAGGGCAGGGTGAAAAACTGTTTTTT. It yields the protein CASSLTGQGEKLFF.

The rearrangement uses TRBV7-2 and TRBJ1-1, with D perhaps matching TRBD1 (6 bases). Trimming removed 7 bases from V and 4 bases from J, with 13 bases in between. Germline V gene lookup returns CDR1 SGHTA and CDR2 FQGNSA. CDR3 length: 13 residues. The chain's CDR3 is CASIQGGSTEAFF. DNA of the CDR3: TGTGCCAGCATACAGGGCGGGAGCACTGAAGCTTTCTTT.

The chain joins TRBV19 to TRBJ2-7, with D perhaps TRBD1 or TRBD2 (5 bases each). CDR3 length: 12 amino acids. V lost 7 bases to trimming and J lost 5 bases, with 12 bases between them. In germline, CDR1 is LNHDA, CDR2 SQIVND (reference sequence). This CDR3 reads CASKTRGDEQYF. The CDR3 nucleotides read TGTGCCAGTAAGACCCGGGGCGACGAGCAGTACTTC.

The rearrangement joins TRBV2 to TRBJ2-3, with TRBD1 identical over 10 bases. Trimming took 11 bases from V and 4 from J; bases not matched to a gene: 12. Per germline, CDR1 SNHLY and CDR2 FYNNEI. The CDR3 runs 15 residues. The CDR3 nucleotides read TGTGCCTCCAGACTAGACAGGGGGCGGGCAGATACGCAGTATTTT. Protein: CASRLDRGRADTQYF.

CDR3 residues: CASSFRVQADYEQYF. The CDR3 coding sequence is TGTGCCAGCAGCTTTCGGGTACAGGCCGACTACGAGCAGTACTTC. V usage is TRBV11-3 and J usage is TRBJ2-7, with D possibly TRBD1 on 5 matching bases. CDR1 is SGHNT, CDR2 YENEEA, per germline. The CDR3 is 15 residues long. V was trimmed by 3 bases and J by 3 bases, leaving 15 bases between them. Supplemented by reference TRBV11-3 and TRBJ2-7, the full variable domain reads EAGVVQSPRYKIIEKKQPVAFWCNPISGHNTLYWYLQNLGQGPELLIRYENEEAVDDSQLPKDRFSAERLKGVDSTLKIQPAELGDSAVYLCASSFRVQADYEQYFGPGTRLTVT.

The chain is built from TRBV10-1 and TRBJ2-1; a weak D match, TRBD1 (6 bases). The germline V and J ends were trimmed by 3 bases and 8 bases, with 8 bases remaining between them. This CDR3 is 12 amino acids long. From germline, CDR1 is WNHNN and CDR2 SYGVQD (reference sequence). Here the CDR3 reads CASSDRGDEQFF. The CDR3 DNA reads as TGCGCCAGCAGTGACAGGGGAGATGAGCAGTTCTTC.

The chain joins TRBV6-1 to TRBJ2-1; 7 positions agree with TRBD1. This CDR3 has 17 residues. CDR1 is MNHNS and CDR2 is SASEGT in the germline V gene. The J segment lost 2 bases and the V segment lost 4 bases, leaving 11 bases of the junction unmatched. CDR3 nucleotides: TGTGCCAGCAGTGTAACAGTTTCGGGGACAGCCTACAATGAGCAGTTCTTC. It specifies CASSVTVSGTAYNEQFF.

The chain recombines TRBV29-1 with TRBJ2-7, with TRBD2 matching 14 bases. Germline V CDR1 and CDR2: SQVTM, ANQGSEA. The CDR3 has 17 amino acids. V was pared by 6 bases and J by 3 bases, with 13 bases of the junction left unmatched. This CDR3 is CSVETGTSGSSGYEQYF. The CDR3 DNA reads TGCAGCGTGGAAACCGGGACTAGCGGGAGCTCGGGCTACGAGCAGTACTTC.

This clone was observed a handful of times. The CDR3 DNA sequence: TGCGCCAGCAGCCATCCGGGGTTACAGGCCGGGGCCTCGCACAATGAGCAGTTCTTC. It encodes CASSHPGLQAGASHNEQFF. The chain uses TRBV4-1 and TRBJ2-1, with D perhaps assigned TRBD1 or TRBD2 (5 bases each). This CDR3 has 19 residues. Germline V lookup: CDR1 MGHRA, CDR2 YSYEKL. V was cut by 3 bases and J by 5 bases, with 26 bases left in between.

For the CDR3, the DNA is TGTGCCACCAGCAGAGATCGGAGGAGCGGGACAGGCCGTGAGAATACGCAGTATTTT. Its protein is CATSRDRRSGTGRENTQYF. The chain has TRBV15 and TRBJ2-3, with a possible D match to TRBD1 (8 bases). V was cut by 0 bases and J by 7 bases, with 26 bases left in between. The CDR3 has 19 amino acids. Germline CDR1 and CDR2: LNHNV and YYDKDF (reference sequence). Full variable domain (missing parts from reference TRBV15 and TRBJ2-3): DAMVIQNPRYQVTQFGKPVTLSCSQTLNHNVMYWYQQKSSQAPKLLFHYYDKDFNNEADTPDNFQSRRPNTSFCFLDIRSPGLGDTAMYLCATSRDRRSGTGRENTQYFGPGTRLTVL.

The chain has TRBV6-4 and TRBJ2-1; possible D gene TRBD1, 6 bases. Germline CDR1 reads MRHNA; CDR2 reads SNTAGT. This CDR3 is 15 amino acids long. V was shortened by 6 bases and J by 7 bases, with 19 bases between the two germline ends. As DNA, the CDR3 is TGTGCCAGCAGGCCAGGGGCCAATTCGCTTAATGAGCAGTTCTTC. This translates into CASRPGANSLNEQFF.

This clone was seen a single time. The chain joins TRBV6-1 to TRBJ1-5; 8 nucleotides match TRBD1. With V trimmed by 7 bases and J by 4 bases, 3 bases remained unmatched. CDR1 is MNHNS, CDR2 SASEGT, per germline. The CDR3 sequence is 13 residues long. The chain's CDR3 is CASIGTGNQPQHF. The CDR3 nucleotides read TGTGCCAGCATAGGGACAGGAAATCAGCCCCAGCATTTT.

The chain uses TRBV18 and TRBJ2-5; D is possibly TRBD2 (5 bases). This CDR3 contains 15 residues. Germline assignment: CDR1 KGHSH and CDR2 LQKENI. Trimming took off 2 bases at V and 4 bases at J, with 14 bases between the two ends. Written as DNA, the CDR3 is TGTGCCAGCTCACCAGTGGGGAGAGGAAGAGAGACCCAGTACTTC. Translated, it gives CASSPVGRGRETQYF. The whole variable domain, filled in from reference TRBV18 and TRBJ2-5, reads NAGVMQNPRHLVRRRGQEARLRCSPMKGHSHVYWYRQLPEEGLKFMVYLQKENIIDESGMPKERFSAEFPKEGPSILRIQQVVRGDSAAYFCASSPVGRGRETQYFGPGTRLLVL.

The rearrangement joins TRBV2 to TRBJ1-1, with 8 bases matching TRBD1. The CDR3 loop spans 13 amino acids. With 6 bases clipped from V and 7 bases from J, the junction kept 7 bases outside the gene matches. Per the germline V gene, CDR1 is SNHLY and CDR2 is FYNNEI. CDR3 loop: CASSGQGRVEAFF. CDR3 coding DNA: TGTGCCAGCAGCGGACAGGGTCGGGTTGAAGCTTTCTTT.